A single sample is the source of the 31 T cell receptor beta chains below, sequenced in a study of T cells in Graves' hyperthyroidism and ophthalmopathy. TCR beta CDR3 region amplification was performed from RNA transcripts. The HTBI set primed first-round TCR CDR3 RT-PCR. TCRdb reprocessed the multiplex PCR reads via MiXCR and lists one record per CDR3 protein. This table has roughly 170,000 distinct CDR3 sequences, over 15% appearing once. Sequencing was done on a sample of blood. These receptors came from a woman between 45 and 60 years old with Graves' hyperthyroidism.

This clonotype was detected ten times or more. This sequence joins TRBV19 and TRBJ1-1, with D hard to call. The CDR3 is 11 residues long. V was clipped by 11 bases and J by 1 base, with 8 bases between them. Germline-derived CDR1 and CDR2 are LNHDA and SQIVND (reference sequence). The CDR3 region has the DNA TGTGCCGGACGGAGGAACACTGAAGCTTTCTTT. Protein: CAGRRNTEAFF.

This clonotype appeared many times. The rearrangement links TRBV28 to TRBJ2-7; no clear D gene. V was trimmed by 10 bases and J by 2 bases, leaving 9 bases between them. Germline V gene lookup returns CDR1 MDHEN and CDR2 SYDVKM. CDR3 length equals 11 residues. Written as DNA, the CDR3 is TGTGCCACCCATACTACCTACGAGCAGTACTTC. Encoded protein: CATHTTYEQYF.

This clonotype was seen a handful of times. The rearrangement links TRBV25-1 to TRBJ2-1, with 8 bases that match TRBD1. The CDR3 runs to 17 residues. Germline trimming cut 4 bases from V and 4 bases from J; bases unmatched to any gene: 12. The germline V gene encodes CDR1 MGHDK and CDR2 SYGVNS. CDR3 bases: TGTGCCAGCAGTGTGGGACAGGTCAATATTAGATACAATGAGCAGTTCTTC. This codes for CASSVGQVNIRYNEQFF. Drawing the rest from reference TRBV25-1 and TRBJ2-1, the complete variable domain is EADIYQTPRYLVIGTGKKITLECSQTMGHDKMYWYQQDPGMELHLIHYSYGVNSTEKGDLSSESTVSRIRTEHFPLTLESARPSHTSQYLCASSVGQVNIRYNEQFFGPGTRLTVL.

This clonotype has at least ten counts. This chain uses TRBV29-1 with TRBJ2-2; no clear D. Trimming removed 5 bases at V and 5 bases at J, with 3 bases between. The CDR3 runs to 10 residues. The germline V gene encodes CDR1 SQVTM and CDR2 ANQGSEA. CDR3: CSVWTGELFF. DNA of the CDR3: TGCAGCGTTTGGACCGGGGAGCTGTTTTTT.

Many counts were recorded for this clonotype. The chain has TRBV10-3 and TRBJ2-5, with D uncertain. The CDR3 runs 11 residues. V was cut by 4 bases and J by 8 bases, with 8 bases left in between. The germline V gene encodes CDR1 ENHRY and CDR2 SYGVKD. The CDR3: CAISADGTQYF. CDR3 nucleotides: TGTGCCATCAGTGCTGACGGAACCCAGTACTTC.

This clonotype was observed at least ten times. This chain uses TRBV25-1 with TRBJ2-2; 7 nucleotides match TRBD2. J gave up 1 base and V 1 base, and 9 bases lay outside the gene matches. CDR1 is MGHDK, CDR2 SYGVNS, per germline. CDR3 length equals 18 residues. Here the CDR3 reads CASSEWGGTGGNTGELFF. For the CDR3, the DNA is TGTGCCAGCAGTGAATGGGGGGGGACCGGTGGGAACACCGGGGAGCTGTTTTTT.

The gene calls are TRBV5-1 and TRBJ1-5, with D possibly being TRBD1 (5 bases). This CDR3 spans 13 amino acids. The V end was cut by 2 bases, the J end by 9 bases, with 12 bases between. Germline-derived CDR1 and CDR2 are SGHRS and YFSETQ. Written as DNA, the CDR3 is TGCGCCAGCAGCTTCGGGTGGGACCGGCCCCAGCATTTT. Residues: CASSFGWDRPQHF.

This clonotype has only a few counts. Given a much more abundant clone one base away, this may be a read error. This sequence joins TRBV6-1 and TRBJ1-6; 8 nucleotides line up with TRBD1. This CDR3 region has 16 residues. Germline V gene sequence: CDR1 MNHNS, CDR2 SASEGT. CDR3 DNA sequence: TGTGCCAGCAGGGGGACAGGCGGCTCCTATGATTCACCCCTCCACTTT. This gives the protein CASRGTGGSYDSPLHF.

This clonotype has at least ten counts. This chain links TRBV14 with TRBJ1-5; 7 bases map to TRBD1. CDR3 size: 17 residues. The ends lost 3 bases at V and 4 bases at J; junction bases unmatched: 12. Germline values: CDR1 SGHDN, CDR2 FVKESK. CDR3 protein: CASSQPGTELINQPQHF. Written as DNA, the CDR3 is TGTGCCAGCAGCCAGCCTGGGACAGAACTTATAAATCAGCCCCAGCATTTT. The full variable domain, its missing parts supplied by reference TRBV14 and TRBJ1-5, is EAGVTQFPSHSVIEKGQTVTLRCDPISGHDNLYWYRRVMGKEIKFLLHFVKESKQDESGMPNNRFLAERTGGTYSTLKVQPAELEDSGVYFCASSQPGTELINQPQHFGDGTRLSIL.

This clonotype was recorded many times. The rearrangement uses TRBV7-9 and TRBJ2-1; no firm D call. This CDR3 has 13 amino acids. V lost 1 base, J lost 5 bases, and 6 bases lay in between. Germline CDR1 is SEHNR and CDR2 is FQNEAQ (reference sequence). The CDR3 DNA is TGTGCCAGCAGCTTAGTTGTGAACAATGAGCAGTTCTTC. Its protein product is CASSLVVNNEQFF. Using reference TRBV7-9 and TRBJ2-1 for the parts outside the CDR3, the full variable domain is DTGVSQNPRHKITKRGQNVTFRCDPISEHNRLYWYRQTLGQGPEFLTYFQNEAQLEKSRLLSDRFSAERPKGSFSTLEIQRTEQGDSAMYLCASSLVVNNEQFFGPGTRLTVL.

This clonotype was seen a handful of times. The rearrangement links TRBV20-1 to TRBJ1-1; D is ambiguous. The germline V gene encodes CDR1 DFQATT and CDR2 SNEGSKA (reference sequence). V lost 0 bases and J 7 bases, leaving 9 bases between the germline ends. The CDR3 is made up of 12 amino acids. The CDR3, as DNA: TGCAGTGCTAGAGAATCAAACTTTGAAGCTTTCTTT. Its translation is CSARESNFEAFF.

As for this clonotype: Its ends do not fully match the called genes, so a read error is possible. The chain employs TRBV11-1 and TRBJ2-3; D gene ambiguous. CDR3 length: 15 amino acids. From germline, CDR1 is SGHAT and CDR2 FQDESV (reference sequence). The CDR3 reads CASSLGSRSTDTQYF. The CDR3 DNA is TGCGCCAGCAGCTTGGGCAGCAGAAGCACAGATACGCAGTATTTT. Full variable domain (outside the CDR3, taken from reference TRBV11-1 and TRBJ2-3): EAEVAQSPRYKITEKSQAVAFWCDPISGHATLYWYRQILGQGPELLVQFQDESVVDDSQLPKDRFSAERLKGVDSTLKIQPAELGDSAMYLCASSLGSRSTDTQYFGPGTRLTVL.

The sample holds many counts of this clonotype. The chain carries TRBV27 and TRBJ2-5; 9 nucleotides line up with TRBD2. The CDR3 totals 16 residues. Germline trimming cut 5 bases from V and 2 bases from J; bases unmatched to any gene: 9. Looked up from germline, CDR1 is MNHEY and CDR2 is SMNVEV (reference sequence). Here the CDR3 DNA reads TGTGCCAGCAGTGCTCTTAGCGGGGGACTGCAAGAGACCCAGTACTTC. Encoded protein: CASSALSGGLQETQYF.

This clonotype was seen at least ten times. The chain is built from TRBV5-1 and TRBJ2-6, with D unresolved. The ends were cut back, 0 bases at V and 6 bases at J, with 19 bases in the middle. Germline CDR1 and CDR2: SGHRS and YFSETQ. This CDR3 is 18 amino acids long. The chain's CDR3 is CASSLDGTLVSQANVLTF. Written as DNA, the CDR3 is TGCGCCAGCAGCTTGGACGGTACCCTGGTTTCTCAGGCCAACGTCCTGACTTTC.

A remark on this clonotype: Just one base apart from a much larger clone, this may be a read error. The gene calls are TRBV6-1 and TRBJ1-2; D not resolved. The CDR3 runs 13 residues. CDR1 and CDR2 from the germline V gene are MNHNS and SASEGT. V was trimmed by 11 bases and J by 8 bases, leaving 21 bases between them. The CDR3 region is CAYDTGGVGGYTF. In DNA, the CDR3 is TGTGCCTACGACACGGGCGGAGTAGGAGGCTACACCTTC.

This clonotype occurred many times. The chain is built from TRBV7-9 and TRBJ1-2, with D possibly matching TRBD1 (6 bases). CDR1 and CDR2 (germline): SEHNR, FQNEAQ (reference sequence). The V gene lost 3 bases and the J gene lost 4 bases, with 12 bases spanning the gap. CDR3 length: 14 amino acids. CDR3 loop: CASSLGDRLYGYTF. CDR3 DNA: TGTGCCAGCAGCTTGGGCGACAGGCTCTATGGCTACACCTTC.

V is TRBV20-1 and J is TRBJ2-3; 9 bases are a match to TRBD1. CDR1 and CDR2 from the germline V gene are DFQATT and SNEGSKA (reference sequence). The trim removed 6 bases at V and 3 bases at J, leaving 10 bases unmatched. The CDR3 is 15 residues long. The CDR3 nucleotides are TGCAGTGCCATGGTTACAGGGGGCCCGACAGATACGCAGTATTTT. It yields the protein CSAMVTGGPTDTQYF.

Many counts were recorded for this clonotype. The V call is TRBV7-9, the J call TRBJ2-1, with 13 bases matching TRBD2. Germline CDR1 and CDR2: SEHNR and FQNEAQ (reference sequence). The J segment lost 2 bases and the V segment lost 5 bases, leaving 6 bases of the junction unmatched. This CDR3 has 17 residues. As DNA, the CDR3 is TGTGCCAGCAGCCCCGGACTAGCGGGGGATCCCTACAATGAGCAGTTCTTC. It is translated as CASSPGLAGDPYNEQFF.

In DNA form, the CDR3 reads TGCGCCAGCAGCTTTGGGGGAGACTTTTACGAGCAGTACTTC. This codes for CASSFGGDFYEQYF. This chain joins TRBV5-1 and TRBJ2-7; possibly TRBD1 or TRBD2 for D (5 bases each). Germline V gives CDR1 SGHRS, CDR2 YFSETQ. The V end lost 2 bases, the J end lost 4 bases, and 13 bases lay between the germline ends. The CDR3 is made up of 14 amino acids.

This clonotype showed up many times. This sequence joins TRBV24-1 and TRBJ1-3; D uncertain. The germline V gene encodes CDR1 KGHDR and CDR2 SFDVKD. This CDR3 is 15 amino acids long. V gave up 2 bases and J gave up 2 bases, with 9 bases separating them. Written as DNA, the CDR3 is TGTGCCACCAGTGATTCGAGGGAAGCTGGAAACACCATATATTTT. Residues: CATSDSREAGNTIYF.

This clonotype was seen ten or more times. V and J are TRBV6-1 and TRBJ1-2, with 10 bases identical to TRBD1. V gave up 5 bases and J gave up 0 bases; unmatched junction bases: 12. The CDR3 is 18 amino acids. CDR1 and CDR2 (germline): MNHNS, SASEGT. CDR3: CASSKLGQGGRANYGYTF. DNA for the CDR3: TGTGCCAGCAGTAAACTCGGACAGGGGGGACGGGCTAACTATGGCTACACCTTC.

This clonotype came up many times. This rearrangement joins TRBV6-1 to TRBJ2-7; 8 nucleotides align to TRBD1. Germline V gives CDR1 MNHNS, CDR2 SASEGT. The CDR3 spans 14 residues. V dropped 5 bases and J dropped 2; count of bases not matched to a gene: 5. The CDR3 coding sequence is TGTGCCAGCAGTCTACAGGGGGTTCCCTACGAGCAGTACTTC. Residues: CASSLQGVPYEQYF.

The rearrangement links TRBV19 to TRBJ1-1; maybe TRBD1 (6 bases). Between the trimmed V and J ends, which lost 3 bases and 3 bases, there was a span of 11 bases. The germline V gene encodes CDR1 LNHDA and CDR2 SQIVND (reference sequence). The CDR3 contains 14 residues. The CDR3 DNA sequence: TGTGCCAGTAGTATTGGGGGCAGAGACACTGAAGCTTTCTTT. Its protein product is CASSIGGRDTEAFF.

The V gene is TRBV7-3, the J gene TRBJ2-1, with 9 bases identical to TRBD1. The CDR3 totals 15 residues. Germline CDR1 is SGHTA and CDR2 is FQGTGA. V was clipped by 3 bases and J by 6 bases; unmatched bases: 6. The CDR3 region is CASSFDRGGVNEQFF. CDR3 DNA: TGTGCCAGCAGCTTTGACAGGGGGGGAGTCAATGAGCAGTTCTTC.

This clonotype was picked up many times. The genes are TRBV6-2 or TRBV6-3 and TRBJ1-6; D not resolved. The CDR3 covers 14 residues. The V gene lost 8 bases and the J gene lost 6 bases, with 14 bases spanning the gap. The germline V gene has CDR1 MNHEY and CDR2 SVGEGT. CDR3 sequence reads: CASRGPLGNSPLHF. CDR3 bases: TGTGCCAGCCGAGGGCCCCTTGGTAATTCACCCCTCCACTTT.

This clonotype was recorded at least ten times. This rearrangement joins TRBV3-1 to TRBJ2-3; TRBD2 matches 15 bases. Germline CDR1 reads LGHDT; CDR2 reads YNNKEL (reference sequence). J gave up 6 bases and V 6 bases, and 7 bases lay outside the gene matches. The length of the CDR3 is 16 residues. CDR3 in amino acids: CASSPWTSGGVDTQYF. DNA for the CDR3: TGTGCCAGCAGTCCCTGGACTAGCGGGGGGGTTGATACGCAGTATTTT.

This clonotype was seen a handful of times. The chain is built from TRBV5-1 and TRBJ1-1; possible D gene TRBD1, 6 bases. The V gene's germline CDR1 is SGHRS and CDR2 YFSETQ. Trimming stripped 4 bases from V and 0 bases from J, with 19 bases between. The CDR3 sequence is 17 residues long. CDR3 region: CASSPAQGGLVNTEAFF. The CDR3 DNA sequence: TGCGCCAGCAGCCCGGCACAGGGAGGGTTGGTGAACACTGAAGCTTTCTTT.

Many counts were recorded for this clonotype. The chain carries TRBV5-1 and TRBJ1-2, with D possibly matching TRBD1 (6 bases). The germline V gene has CDR1 SGHRS and CDR2 YFSETQ. The CDR3 loop spans 14 amino acids. V lost 4 bases and J lost 2, with 12 bases in between. CDR3 region: CASSAPDRNYGYTF. DNA for the CDR3: TGCGCCAGCAGCGCTCCCGACAGGAACTATGGCTACACCTTC.

This clonotype has a count of ten or more. This chain's CDR3 is CAGGREYQETQYF. The CDR3 DNA reads TGTGCAGGAGGGAGGGAGTACCAAGAGACCCAGTACTTC. The gene calls are TRBV6-1 and TRBJ2-5; 7 positions agree with TRBD2. In germline, CDR1 is MNHNS, CDR2 SASEGT. This CDR3 contains 13 residues.

This clonotype has more than one count but fewer than ten. V usage is TRBV6-5 and J usage is TRBJ2-2; 7 nucleotides agree with TRBD2. The ends lost 0 bases at V and 8 bases at J; junction bases unmatched: 9. The CDR3 extends over 16 amino acids. In germline, CDR1 is MNHEY, CDR2 SVGAGI. CDR3 nucleotide sequence: TGTGCCAGCAGTTACTCGACGGGGGGAAGTGCGGGGGAGCTGTTTTTT. Its translation is CASSYSTGGSAGELFF.

This clonotype appeared a few times. The CDR3 region is CASSFSTLLGRRNTGELFF. The DNA of the CDR3 is TGTGCCAGCAGTTTTTCCACACTGTTGGGACGGAGGAACACCGGGGAGCTGTTTTTT. The chain links TRBV12-3 or TRBV12-4 to TRBJ2-2; either TRBD1 or TRBD2 may fit D (5 bases each). The CDR3 length is 19 residues. V lost 3 bases to trimming and J lost 1 base, with 21 bases between them.